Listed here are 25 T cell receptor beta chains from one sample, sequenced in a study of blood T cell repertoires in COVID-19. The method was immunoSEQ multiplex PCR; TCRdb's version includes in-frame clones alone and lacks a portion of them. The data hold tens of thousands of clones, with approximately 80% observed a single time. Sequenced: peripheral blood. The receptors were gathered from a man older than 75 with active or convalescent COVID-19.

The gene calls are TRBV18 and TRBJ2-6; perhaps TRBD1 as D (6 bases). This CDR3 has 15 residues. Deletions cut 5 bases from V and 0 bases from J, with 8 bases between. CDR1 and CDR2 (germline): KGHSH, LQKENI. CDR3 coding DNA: TGTGCCAGCTCAGCAGGGGTCTCTGGGGCCAACGTCCTGACTTTC. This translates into CASSAGVSGANVLTF.

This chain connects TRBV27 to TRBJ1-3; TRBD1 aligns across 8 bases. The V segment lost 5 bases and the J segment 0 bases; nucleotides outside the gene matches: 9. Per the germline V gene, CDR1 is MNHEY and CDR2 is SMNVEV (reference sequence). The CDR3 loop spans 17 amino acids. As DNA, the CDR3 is TGTGCCAGCAGTCCCGGACAGGGCCGACTCTCTGGAAACACCATATATTTT. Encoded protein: CASSPGQGRLSGNTIYF.

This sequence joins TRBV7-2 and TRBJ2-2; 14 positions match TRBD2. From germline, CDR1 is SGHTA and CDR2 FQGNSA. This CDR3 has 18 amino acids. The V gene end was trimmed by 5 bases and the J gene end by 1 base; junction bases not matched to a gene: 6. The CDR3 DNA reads TGTGCCAGCAGCGACCCCGGGACTAGCGGGGGGAACACCGGGGAGCTGTTTTTT. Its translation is CASSDPGTSGGNTGELFF.

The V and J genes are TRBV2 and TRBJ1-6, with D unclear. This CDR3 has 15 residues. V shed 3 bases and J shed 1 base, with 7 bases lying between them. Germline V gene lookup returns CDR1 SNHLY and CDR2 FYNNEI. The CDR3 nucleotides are TGTGCCAGCAGTGACAGGAGGTCCTATAATTCACCCCTCCACTTT. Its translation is CASSDRRSYNSPLHF.

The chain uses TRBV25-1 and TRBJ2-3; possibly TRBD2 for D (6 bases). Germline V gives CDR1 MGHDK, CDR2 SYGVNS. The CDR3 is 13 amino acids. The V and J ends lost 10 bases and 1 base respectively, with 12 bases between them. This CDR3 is CATLSGGTDTQYF. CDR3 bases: TGTGCCACCCTTAGCGGTGGCACAGATACGCAGTATTTT.

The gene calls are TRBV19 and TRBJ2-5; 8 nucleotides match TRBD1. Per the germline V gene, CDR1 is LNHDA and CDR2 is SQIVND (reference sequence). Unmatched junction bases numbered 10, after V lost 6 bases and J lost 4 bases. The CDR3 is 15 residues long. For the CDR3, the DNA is TGTGCCAGTAGCTCCCTGGACAGGGAGACAGAGACCCAGTACTTC. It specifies CASSSLDRETETQYF.

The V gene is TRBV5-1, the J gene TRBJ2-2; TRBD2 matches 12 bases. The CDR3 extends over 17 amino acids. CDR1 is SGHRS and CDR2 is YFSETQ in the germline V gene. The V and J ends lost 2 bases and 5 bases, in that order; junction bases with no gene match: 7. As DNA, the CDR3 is TGCGCCAGCAGCTTCTCTAGCGGGGGGGCCGGGACCGGGGAGCTGTTTTTT. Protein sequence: CASSFSSGGAGTGELFF.

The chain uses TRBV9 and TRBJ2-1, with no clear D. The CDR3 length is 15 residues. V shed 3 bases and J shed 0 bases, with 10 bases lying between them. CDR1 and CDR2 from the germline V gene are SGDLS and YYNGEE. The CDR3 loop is CASSADQSSYNEQFF. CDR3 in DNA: TGTGCCAGCAGCGCAGATCAAAGCTCCTACAATGAGCAGTTCTTC. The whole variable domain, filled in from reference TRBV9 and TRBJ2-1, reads DSGVTQTPKHLITATGQRVTLRCSPRSGDLSVYWYQQSLDQGLQFLIQYYNGEERAKGNILERFSAQQFPDLHSELNLSSLELGDSALYFCASSADQSSYNEQFFGPGTRLTVL.

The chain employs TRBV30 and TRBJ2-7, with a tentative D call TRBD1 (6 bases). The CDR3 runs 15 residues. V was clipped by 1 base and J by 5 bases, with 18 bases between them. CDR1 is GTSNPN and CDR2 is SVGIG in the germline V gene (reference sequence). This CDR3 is CAWSGRDNQPHEQYF. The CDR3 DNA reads TGTGCCTGGAGTGGCCGGGACAACCAACCCCACGAGCAGTACTTC.

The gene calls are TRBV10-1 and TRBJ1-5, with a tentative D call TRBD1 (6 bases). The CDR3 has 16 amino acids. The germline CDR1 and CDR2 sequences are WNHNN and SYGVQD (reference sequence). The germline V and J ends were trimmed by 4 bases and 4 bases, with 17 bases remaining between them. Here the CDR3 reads CASSVAEQGSNQPQHF. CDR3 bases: TGCGCCAGCAGTGTCGCGGAACAGGGCTCTAATCAGCCCCAGCATTTT.

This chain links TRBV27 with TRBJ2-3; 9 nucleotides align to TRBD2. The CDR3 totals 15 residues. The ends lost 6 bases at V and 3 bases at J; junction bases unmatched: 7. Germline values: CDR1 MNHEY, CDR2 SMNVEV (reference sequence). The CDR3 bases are TGTGCCAGCAGGCAGGGACTAGCAGGAACAGATACGCAGTATTTT. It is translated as CASRQGLAGTDTQYF.

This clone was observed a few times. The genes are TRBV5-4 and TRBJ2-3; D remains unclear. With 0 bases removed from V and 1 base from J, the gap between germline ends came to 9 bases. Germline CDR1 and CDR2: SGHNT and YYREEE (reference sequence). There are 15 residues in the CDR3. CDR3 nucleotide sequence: TGTGCCAGCAGCTTGGGACTCTCGGGCACAGATACGCAGTATTTT. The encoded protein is CASSLGLSGTDTQYF.

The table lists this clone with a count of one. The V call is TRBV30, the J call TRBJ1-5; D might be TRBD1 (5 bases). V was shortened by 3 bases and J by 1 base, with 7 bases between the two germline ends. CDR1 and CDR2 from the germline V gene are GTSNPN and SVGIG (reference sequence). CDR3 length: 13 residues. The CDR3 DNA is TGTGCCTGGAGCCGGGGGAGCAATCAGCCCCAGCATTTT. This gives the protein CAWSRGSNQPQHF.

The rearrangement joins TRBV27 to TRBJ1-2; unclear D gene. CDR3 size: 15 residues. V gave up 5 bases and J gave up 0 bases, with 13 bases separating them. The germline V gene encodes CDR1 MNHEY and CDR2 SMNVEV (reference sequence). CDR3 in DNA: TGTGCCAGCAGTCGAAACGGTGCCGCTAACTATGGCTACACCTTC. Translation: CASSRNGAANYGYTF.

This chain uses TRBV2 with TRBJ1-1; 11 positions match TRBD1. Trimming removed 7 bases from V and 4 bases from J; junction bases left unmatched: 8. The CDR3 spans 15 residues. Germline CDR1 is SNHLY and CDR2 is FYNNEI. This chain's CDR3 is CASTETGTGGTEAFF. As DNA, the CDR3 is TGTGCCAGCACCGAAACCGGGACAGGGGGCACTGAAGCTTTCTTT.

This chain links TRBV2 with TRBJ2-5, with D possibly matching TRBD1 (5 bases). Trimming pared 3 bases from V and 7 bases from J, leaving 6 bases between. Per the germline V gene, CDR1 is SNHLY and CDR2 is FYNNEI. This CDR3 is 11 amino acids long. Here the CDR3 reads CASSDQGTQYF. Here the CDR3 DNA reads TGTGCCAGCAGTGACCAGGGGACCCAGTACTTC.

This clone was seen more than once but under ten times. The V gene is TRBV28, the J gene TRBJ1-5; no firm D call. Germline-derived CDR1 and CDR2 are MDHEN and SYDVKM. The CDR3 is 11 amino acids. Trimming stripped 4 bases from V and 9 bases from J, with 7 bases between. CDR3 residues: CASSSEGPQHF. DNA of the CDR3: TGTGCCAGCAGTTCAGAGGGGCCCCAGCATTTT.

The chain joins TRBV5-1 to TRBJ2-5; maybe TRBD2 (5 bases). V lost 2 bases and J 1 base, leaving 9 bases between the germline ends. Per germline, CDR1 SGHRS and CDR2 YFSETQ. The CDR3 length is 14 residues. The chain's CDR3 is CASSFSAAQETQYF. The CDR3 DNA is TGCGCCAGCAGCTTTTCAGCGGCCCAAGAGACCCAGTACTTC.

The CDR3 loop is CASSPGQGTVEQYF. The CDR3 DNA follows: TGCGCCAGCAGCCCTGGACAGGGAACGGTCGAGCAGTACTTC. The chain couples TRBV5-1 to TRBJ2-7; TRBD1 agrees at 8 bases. This CDR3 is 14 amino acids long. V was clipped by 4 bases and J by 6 bases; unmatched bases: 9. Germline CDR1 SGHRS, CDR2 YFSETQ.

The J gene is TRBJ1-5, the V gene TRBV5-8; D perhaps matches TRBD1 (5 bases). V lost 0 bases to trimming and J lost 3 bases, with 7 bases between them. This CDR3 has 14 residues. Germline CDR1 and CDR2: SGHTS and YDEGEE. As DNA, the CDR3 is TGTGCCAGCAGCTTGGGACAGTTCAATCAGCCCCAGCATTTT. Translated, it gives CASSLGQFNQPQHF. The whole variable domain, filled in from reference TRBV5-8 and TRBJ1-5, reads EAGVTQSPTHLIKTRGQQATLRCSPISGHTSVYWYQQALGLGLQFLLWYDEGEERNRGNFPPRFSGRQFPNYSSELNVNALELEDSALYLCASSLGQFNQPQHFGDGTRLSIL.

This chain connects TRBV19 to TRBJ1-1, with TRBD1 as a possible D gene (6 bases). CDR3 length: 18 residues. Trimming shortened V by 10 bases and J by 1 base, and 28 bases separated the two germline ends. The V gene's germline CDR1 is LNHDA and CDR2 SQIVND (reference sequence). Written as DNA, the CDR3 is TGTGCCACCTCTGTGGTGGGGGGGCGAAGGTCGGGGAACACTGAAGCTTTCTTT. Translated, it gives CATSVVGGRRSGNTEAFF.

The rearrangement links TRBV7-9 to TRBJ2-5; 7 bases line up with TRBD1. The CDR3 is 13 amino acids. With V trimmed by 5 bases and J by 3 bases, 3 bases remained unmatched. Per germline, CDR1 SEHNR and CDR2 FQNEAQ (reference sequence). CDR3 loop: CASSPQGEETQYF. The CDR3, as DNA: TGTGCCAGCAGCCCGCAGGGGGAAGAGACCCAGTACTTC.

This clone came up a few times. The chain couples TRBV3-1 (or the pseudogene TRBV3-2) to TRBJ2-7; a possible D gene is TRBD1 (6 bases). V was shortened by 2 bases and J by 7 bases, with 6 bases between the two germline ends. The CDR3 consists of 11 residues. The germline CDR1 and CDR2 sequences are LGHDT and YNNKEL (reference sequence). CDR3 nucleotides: TGTGCCAGCAGCCAAAGGGGGGAGCAGTACTTC. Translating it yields CASSQRGEQYF.

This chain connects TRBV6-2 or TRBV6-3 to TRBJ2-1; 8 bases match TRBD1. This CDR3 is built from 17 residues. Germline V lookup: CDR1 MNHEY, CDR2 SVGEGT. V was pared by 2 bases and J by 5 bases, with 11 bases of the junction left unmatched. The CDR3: CASSYRHIRTGNNEQFF. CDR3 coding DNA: TGTGCCAGCAGTTACAGACACATCCGGACAGGGAACAATGAGCAGTTCTTC.

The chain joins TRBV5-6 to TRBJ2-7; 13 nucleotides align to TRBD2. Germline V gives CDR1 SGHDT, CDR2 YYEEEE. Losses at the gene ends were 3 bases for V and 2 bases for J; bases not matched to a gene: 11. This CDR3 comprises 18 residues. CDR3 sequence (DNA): TGTGCCAGCAGCTCCCCCGCCAGGACTAGCGGGAGCGCCTACGAGCAGTACTTC. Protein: CASSSPARTSGSAYEQYF. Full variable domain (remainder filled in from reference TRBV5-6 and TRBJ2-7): DAGVTQSPTHLIKTRGQQVTLRCSPKSGHDTVSWYQQALGQGPQFIFQYYEEEERQRGNFPDRFSGHQFPNYSSELNVNALLLGDSALYLCASSSPARTSGSAYEQYFGPGTRLTVT.